This TCR beta chain was sequenced for a study of blood T cell repertoires in COVID-19. Study information: Donors in the United States, Italy and Spain gave samples during acute or convalescent COVID-19. PBMCs, B-cell-depleted T cells, or T cells were the source of the cDNA or gDNA that made up the material.

Produced via immunoSEQ multiplex PCR; TCRdb's table is partial and in-frame only. The table lists roughly 70,000 clones, around 80% of them singletons. From germline, CDR1 is MDHEN and CDR2 SYDVKM. V lost 6 bases and J lost 0, with 13 bases in between. The CDR3 length is 15 residues. This sequence was found in a human donor in a cohort sampled during active COVID-19. The sample was peripheral blood. V and J are TRBV28 and TRBJ2-3; D perhaps matches TRBD1 (6 bases). The CDR3 is CASSRQATSTDTQYF. CDR3 nucleotides: TGTGCCAGCAGCCGACAGGCGACTAGCACAGATACGCAGTATTTT. Full variable domain (rest looked up from reference TRBV28 and TRBJ2-3): DVKVTQSSRYLVKRTGEKVFLECVQDMDHENMFWYRQDPGLGLRLIYFSYDVKMKEKGDIPEGYSVSREKKERFSLILESASTNQTSMYLCASSRQATSTDTQYFGPGTRLTVL.